This entry describes one T cell receptor beta chain. In the source study's methods: Reference gene primer amplification in the assay estimated nucleated cell counts. Sequencing was performed with immunoSEQ multiplex PCR; in TCRdb, only in-frame clones are kept and a portion is missing. The DNA was the basis for D and trimming; V, J and clone size are from that table. The data hold 130,000 or so clones, with roughly 88% observed a single time. This record belongs to a study of blood T cell repertoires in COVID-19. Study-level information: Samples taken during acute and convalescent COVID-19 were collected in the United States, Italy and Spain. In each case, the material was cDNA or gDNA derived from T cells, B-cell-depleted T cells, or PBMCs.

Germline values: CDR1 GTSNPN, CDR2 SVGIG (reference sequence). V was shortened by 4 bases and J by 1 base, with 19 bases between the two germline ends. The CDR3 covers 16 residues. Sequencing was carried out using peripheral blood. This chain links TRBV30 with TRBJ1-2, with D possibly being TRBD1 (5 bases). This sequence originates from a man in his 60s with active or convalescent COVID-19. The CDR3 here is CAWTGTSRPLNYGYTF. In DNA form, the CDR3 reads TGTGCCTGGACTGGGACTTCCAGACCTCTTAACTATGGCTACACCTTC.